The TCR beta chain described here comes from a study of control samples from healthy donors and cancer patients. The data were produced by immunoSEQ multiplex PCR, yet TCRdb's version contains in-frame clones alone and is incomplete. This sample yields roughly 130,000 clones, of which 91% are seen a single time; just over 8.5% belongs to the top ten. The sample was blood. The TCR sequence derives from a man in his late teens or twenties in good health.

CDR3 residues: CASSYSQRVTQYF. The CDR3 nucleotides are TGTGCCAGCAGTTACTCCCAAAGGGTTACGCAGTATTTT. The rearrangement joins TRBV6-2 or TRBV6-3 to TRBJ2-3; the D is unclear. V lost 0 bases to trimming and J lost 8 bases, with 9 bases between them. The CDR3 has 13 amino acids. From germline, CDR1 is MNHEY and CDR2 SVGEGT.